Shown below are 13 T cell receptor beta chains from a single sample sequenced in a study of cytomegalovirus exposure and HLA in healthy donors. The method was immunoSEQ multiplex PCR; TCRdb's version includes in-frame clones alone and lacks a portion of them. The sample has approximately 130,000 clones; around 85% are singletons. The specimen sequenced was PBMCs. Receptor source: a woman aged 25 to 45 in good health and CMV-seronegative.

The gene calls are TRBV7-2 and TRBJ1-6; perhaps TRBD1 as D (6 bases). The CDR3 loop spans 16 amino acids. Between the trimmed V and J ends, which lost 2 bases and 3 bases, there was a span of 11 bases. Germline V CDR1 and CDR2: SGHTA, FQGNSA. This CDR3 is CASSLLGQSYNSPLHF. The CDR3, as DNA: TGTGCCAGCAGCTTACTAGGACAGAGCTATAATTCACCCCTCCACTTT.

The chain couples TRBV6-6 to TRBJ2-7, with 7 bases fitting TRBD1. The CDR3 contains 16 residues. Germline V gene sequence: CDR1 MNHNY, CDR2 SVGAGI (reference sequence). The junction had 12 bases not matched to a gene; V was cut back by 0 bases and J by 7 bases. CDR3 sequence (DNA): TGTGCCAGCAGTTACTCGGGGTCTGGGGCAGGGGGAGAGCAGTACTTC. This sequence encodes CASSYSGSGAGGEQYF.

This clone was detected ten times or more. The genes are TRBV7-2 and TRBJ2-2; D not certain. There are 15 residues in the CDR3. Germline V CDR1 and CDR2: SGHTA, FQGNSA. Trimming cost V 5 bases and J 4 bases, with 14 bases left between them. CDR3 sequence: CASSLGQPGTGELFF. Written as DNA, the CDR3 is TGTGCCAGCAGCCTAGGGCAGCCGGGCACCGGGGAGCTGTTTTTT.

The V and J genes are TRBV19 and TRBJ2-1, with 8 positions matching TRBD2. The CDR3 extends over 13 amino acids. V gave up 8 bases and J gave up 7 bases; unmatched junction bases: 7. The germline gives CDR1 LNHDA, CDR2 SQIVND (reference sequence). CDR3 in DNA: TGTGCCAGTCGGGGGGGCCTGGTTAATGAGCAGTTCTTC. The encoded protein is CASRGGLVNEQFF.

The chain has TRBV19 and TRBJ1-1; D is undetermined. V lost 8 bases and J 3 bases, leaving 19 bases between the germline ends. CDR3 size: 15 residues. The germline V gene encodes CDR1 LNHDA and CDR2 SQIVND (reference sequence). CDR3 sequence reads: CASHQVGGRHTEAFF. DNA of the CDR3: TGTGCCAGTCATCAAGTTGGCGGCCGGCACACTGAAGCTTTCTTT.

The rearrangement links TRBV5-6 to TRBJ1-1; no definite D call. The ends were cut back, 0 bases at V and 12 bases at J, with 18 bases in the middle. Germline CDR1 reads SGHDT; CDR2 reads YYEEEE. This CDR3 is built from 14 residues. CDR3 protein: CASSLGGPLRSTFF. CDR3 DNA: TGTGCCAGCAGCTTGGGTGGCCCTCTTCGTTCAACTTTCTTT.

This sequence joins TRBV7-6 and TRBJ2-7, with D perhaps matching TRBD1 (5 bases). Germline CDR1 SGHVS, CDR2 FNYEAQ. The CDR3 sequence is 13 residues long. With 5 bases removed from V and 7 bases from J, the gap between germline ends came to 15 bases. The DNA of the CDR3 is TGTGCCAGCAGCCGCAAGGAAGGGGTAGAGCAGTACTTC. It translates to CASSRKEGVEQYF.

The chain joins TRBV5-5 to TRBJ1-5; D is unresolved. V lost 1 base, J lost 5 bases, and 7 bases lay in between. CDR1 is SGHKS and CDR2 is YYEKEE in the germline V gene (reference sequence). The CDR3 runs to 13 residues. This chain's CDR3 is CASSLIFDQPQHF. The CDR3 DNA sequence: TGTGCCAGCAGCTTGATTTTCGATCAGCCCCAGCATTTT.

This chain links TRBV6-4 with TRBJ2-2; 9 positions agree with TRBD1. CDR1 and CDR2 (germline): MRHNA, SNTAGT. The CDR3 length is 14 residues. Losses at the gene ends were 4 bases for V and 3 bases for J; bases not matched to a gene: 0. In nucleotides, the CDR3 is TGTGCCAGCAGTGGGACAGGGGACACCGGGGAGCTGTTTTTT. Amino acid sequence: CASSGTGDTGELFF.

The chain joins TRBV9 to TRBJ2-5; 11 nucleotides line up with TRBD1. Losses at the gene ends were 2 bases for V and 5 bases for J; bases not matched to a gene: 8. The CDR3 is made up of 16 amino acids. Germline V CDR1 and CDR2: SGDLS, YYNGEE. This chain's CDR3 is CASSVKGQGVGETQYF. Written as DNA, the CDR3 is TGTGCCAGCAGCGTTAAGGGACAGGGGGTCGGGGAGACCCAGTACTTC.

The V and J genes are TRBV2 and TRBJ1-1; 9 bases are a match to TRBD1. This CDR3 comprises 14 residues. The V segment lost 6 bases and the J segment 0 bases; nucleotides outside the gene matches: 2. The germline V gene encodes CDR1 SNHLY and CDR2 FYNNEI. CDR3 nucleotide sequence: TGTGCCAGCAGGGGACAGGGCCTGAACACTGAAGCTTTCTTT. Its translation is CASRGQGLNTEAFF.

V gene TRBV5-6 combines with J gene TRBJ2-1, with D perhaps TRBD2 (6 bases). Germline V gives CDR1 SGHDT, CDR2 YYEEEE. The CDR3 totals 13 residues. Deletions cut 4 bases from V and 7 bases from J, with 12 bases between. CDR3 DNA sequence: TGTGCCAGCAGCCCCTCGGGGGTGAATGAGCAGTTCTTC. Its protein is CASSPSGVNEQFF.

The rearrangement uses TRBV6-6 and TRBJ2-3; TRBD2 might be the D (6 bases). The V and J ends lost 0 bases and 5 bases respectively, with 15 bases between them. Germline V CDR1 and CDR2: MNHNY, SVGAGI (reference sequence). CDR3 size: 16 residues. CDR3 in amino acids: CASSYSGGASRDTQYF. In DNA, the CDR3 is TGTGCCAGCAGTTACTCCGGCGGGGCCTCCAGAGATACGCAGTATTTT.